This T cell receptor beta chain was sequenced during a study of T cells expressing NK-cell markers (dated by TCRdb to the early 2020s). Looking at the study overall: TCR beta-chain repertoires were profiled in sorted CD3+CD56+NKG2C+, CD3+CD56+NKG2C- and CD3+CD56-NKG2C+ T-cell subsets from fewer than 10 donors. Seven of the eight sequenced donors were HCMV-seropositive and one was HCMV-seronegative. The study sequenced eight donors, all healthy volunteers chosen at random: three men and five women. Libraries were sequenced as 2 x 150 bp reads on Illumina HiSeq 2000/2500, MiSeq or NextSeq.

Worth noting for this clonotype: Its specific antigen is unknown.

Its CDR3 holds 16 amino acids, cysteine through phenylalanine. No coding sequence is recorded. CDR1 and CDR2 are read off the germline V gene as SGHRS and YFSETQ. A commercial ELISA kit detecting HCMV-specific IgG in serum was used to determine HCMV serostatus. Ficoll density gradient centrifugation was used to isolate peripheral blood mononuclear cells from blood. Sequencing instrument: Illumina HiSeq 2000. 5'RACE template switching, by which a universal primer site and unique molecular identifiers were added, was used to make TCR beta cDNA libraries. cDNA synthesis was primed from the TCR beta constant segment and was followed by two successive PCR amplification steps. The original methods were these. MIGEC was used to demultiplex reads and group the reads by UMI, and MiTCR was used to assemble and quantify clonotypes. To remove erroneous sequences, TCR cDNA sequences were retained only when supported by two or more reads. The tcR package was used for downstream repertoire analysis, and clonotypes were matched across fractions by CDR3 nucleotide sequence plus V segment. VDJmatch was used to annotate antigen specificity against VDJdb, with one amino acid substitution allowed in CDR3. Following TCRdb reprocessing, every CDR3 protein sequence forms one entry, and DNA is not provided. For this entry, the V and J calls and clone size follow TCRdb and not the study's own pipeline. The data table for this sample lists 200,000 to 300,000 distinct CDR3 sequences. Around 0.4% of the sample belongs to the ten largest clones.

The full study reports these points: In more than 5 donors, the dominant CD3+CD56+NKG2C+ clonotypes were found to rank among the top 10 CD8+ clonotypes and to make up roughly 1.0-7.0% of CD8+ T cells. Whether the expanded NKG2C-expressing T cell clones were specific for HCMV antigens remained unclear. Those dominant clonotypes were again the most abundant among CD3+CD56-NKG2C+ cells in several donors, at about 28.3-60.1%.

The sample consisted of blood T cells: a sorted CD56 or NKG2C T cell subset, CD4+ or CD8+ T cells, or bulk PBMC T cells (not recorded which). This sequence uses TRBV5-1 and TRBJ2-1; TCRdb designates TRBD2, a call that cannot be tested without DNA. This clonotype originated in a man in his late teens or twenties in good health. Donor details come from another sample of the same person, matched by shared clones. The CDR3 is CASTPMASVNYNEQFF.